These T cell receptor beta chains were read from a single sample in a study of T cells in Graves' hyperthyroidism and ophthalmopathy. TCRdb re-called the multiplex PCR reads with MiXCR, one entry per CDR3 protein. The sample has around 700,000 distinct CDR3 sequences, 18% seen once. The material sequenced was blood. These receptors all stem from a woman aged 45-59 years with Graves' hyperthyroidism that later progressed to Graves' ophthalmopathy. Each CDR3 is given with its conserved first and last residue. A D gene is named only where the DNA matches it firmly. Clone size is given for some rows only: seen once, a few or many times, or a class if the clone is expanded.

TRBV3-1	many	TRBJ1-1	TRBD1	CASSRPTTGTTEAFF	TGTGCCAGCAGCCGACCAACGACAGGGACCACTGAAGCTTTCTTT
TRBV15	many	TRBJ1-1	TRBD1	CATSSPDRGPVTEAFF	TGTGCCACCAGCAGCCCGGACAGGGGGCCAGTCACTGAAGCTTTCTTT
TRBV2	few	TRBJ2-7	-	CASSDMGLRVGEQYF	TGTGCCAGCAGTGACATGGGTCTCCGGGTTGGCGAGCAGTACTTC
TRBV11-1	-	TRBJ2-5	TRBD2	CAGSLAPGLAGGKQETQYF	TGTGCCGGCAGCTTAGCGCCCGGACTAGCGGGGGGAAAACAAGAGACCCAGTACTTC
TRBV6-1	few	TRBJ1-1	-	CASSGGATEAFF	TGTGCCAGCAGCGGGGGAGCCACTGAAGCTTTCTTT
TRBV27	-	TRBJ1-5	-	CASSFTGFQPQHF	TGTGCCAGCAGTTTTACAGGGTTCCAGCCCCAGCATTTT
TRBV7-8	few	TRBJ1-2	TRBD1	CASSFGQGALINYGYTF	TGTGCCAGCAGCTTCGGACAGGGGGCCCTAATTAACTATGGCTACACCTTC
TRBV9	once	TRBJ1-6	-	CASSVEQANNSPLHF	TGTGCCAGCAGCGTAGAACAGGCGAATAATTCACCCCTCCACTTT
TRBV7-2	many	TRBJ1-6	-	CASSRRQPSSYNSPLHF	TGTGCCAGCAGCAGGCGACAGCCCAGCTCCTATAATTCACCCCTCCACTTT
TRBV20-1	many	TRBJ2-1	TRBD1	CSAYITGDSYNEQFF	TGCAGTGCCTACATTACAGGGGACTCCTACAATGAGCAGTTCTTC
TRBV7-9	few	TRBJ2-7	-	CASSSLGGTYEQYF	TGTGCCAGCAGTTCACTGGGGGGAACCTACGAGCAGTACTTC
TRBV6-1	-	TRBJ2-7	TRBD2	CASRPPGGREQYF	TGTGCCAGCCGTCCCCCGGGGGGTCGCGAGCAGTACTTC
TRBV30	many	TRBJ2-1	TRBD2	CAWNVAGGYNEQFF	TGTGCCTGGAATGTGGCGGGGGGGTACAATGAGCAGTTCTTC
TRBV18	-	TRBJ1-2	-	CASSPREAGSGYTF	TGTGCCAGCTCACCACGAGAGGCAGGGTCTGGCTACACCTTC
TRBV19	-	TRBJ2-7	-	CASRNRDTPYEQYF	TGTGCCAGTAGGAACCGGGACACCCCCTACGAGCAGTACTTC
TRBV29-1	-	TRBJ1-1	-	CSVDPVVEGNTEAFF	TGCAGCGTTGACCCGGTCGTGGAGGGGAACACTGAAGCTTTCTTT
TRBV11-3	many	TRBJ2-1	TRBD2	CASSNGLAGYSYNEQFF	TGTGCCAGCAGCAACGGACTAGCGGGTTACTCCTACAATGAGCAGTTCTTC
TRBV9	-	TRBJ1-3	-	CASSHGIGNTIYF	TGTGCCAGCAGTCACGGGATCGGAAACACCATATATTTT
TRBV20-1	-	TRBJ2-6	-	CSARARATGANVLTF	TGCAGTGCTAGAGCTCGGGCGACTGGGGCCAACGTCCTGACTTTC
TRBV5-8	-	TRBJ2-2	TRBD1	CASSRQGPRSGELFF	TGTGCCAGCAGCAGACAGGGGCCCAGAAGCGGGGAGCTGTTTTTT
TRBV20-1	-	TRBJ1-2	-	CSARDYYGYTF	TGCAGTGCTAGGGACTACTATGGCTACACCTTC
TRBV30	once	TRBJ2-1	-	CAWSDSYNEQFF	TGTGCCTGGAGTGACTCCTACAATGAGCAGTTCTTC
TRBV4-2	-	TRBJ2-3	-	CASSRLASDTQYF	TGTGCCAGCAGCCGCCTAGCTTCAGATACGCAGTATTTT
TRBV11-2	many	TRBJ2-5	-	CASSLRGINEETQYF	TGTGCCAGCAGCTTAAGGGGGATAAATGAGGAGACCCAGTACTTC
TRBV6-1	-	TRBJ2-7	-	CASSEVGGFTYEQYF	TGTGCCAGCAGTGAAGTGGGGGGATTTACCTACGAGCAGTACTTC
TRBV19	-	TRBJ1-5	TRBD1	CASSIAQGQGNQPQHF	TGTGCCAGTAGTATAGCACAGGGACAGGGAAATCAGCCCCAGCATTTT
TRBV6-5	few	TRBJ1-5	TRBD1	CASSYPQGGRRQPQHF	TGTGCCAGCAGTTACCCCCAGGGGGGGCGCCGGCAGCCCCAGCATTTT
TRBV6-1	many	TRBJ1-2	-	CASSYTGTLEPYGYTF	TGTGCCAGCAGTTACACCGGGACACTGGAACCCTATGGCTACACCTTC
TRBV12-3/TRBV12-4	many	TRBJ1-5	TRBD1	CASSLEGALNQPQHF	TGTGCCAGCAGTTTAGAGGGGGCCCTCAATCAGCCCCAGCATTTT
TRBV7-8	-	TRBJ2-5	-	CASSLHGGAGEETQYF	TGTGCCAGCAGCTTACATGGGGGGGCGGGAGAAGAGACCCAGTACTTC
TRBV5-1	many	TRBJ1-2	-	CASSLEPGLNYGYTF	TGCGCCAGCAGCTTGGAACCAGGGCTTAACTATGGCTACACCTTC
TRBV3-1	-	TRBJ2-1	TRBD2	CASSQNLRAGVYNEQFF	TGTGCCAGCAGCCAAAATCTTCGAGCGGGGGTATACAATGAGCAGTTCTTC
TRBV14	many	TRBJ1-2	TRBD1	CASSPWDREWHGYTF	TGTGCCAGCAGCCCTTGGGACAGGGAGTGGCATGGCTACACCTTC
TRBV6-1	many	TRBJ1-2	-	CASRSGTQIHYGYTF	TGTGCCAGCAGGTCCGGGACTCAAATCCACTATGGCTACACCTTC
TRBV12-3/TRBV12-4	-	TRBJ1-1	-	CASGRSKAFF	TGTGCCAGCGGCCGTTCCAAAGCTTTCTTT
TRBV18	-	TRBJ2-5	-	CASSPLPGDQETQYF	TGTGCCAGCTCACCACTTCCGGGGGATCAAGAGACCCAGTACTTC
TRBV25-1	-	TRBJ1-2	-	CASSEAGRGYGYTF	TGTGCCAGCAGTGAGGCAGGGCGTGGGTATGGCTACACCTTC
TRBV2	many	TRBJ1-5	-	CASRKRGSNQPQHF	TGTGCCAGCCGAAAGAGGGGGAGCAATCAGCCCCAGCATTTT
TRBV19	-	TRBJ1-1	-	CASSPLAGVTEAFF	TGTGCCAGTAGTCCCCTCGCGGGGGTGACTGAAGCTTTCTTT
TRBV5-1	-	TRBJ1-3	TRBD1	CASSLDRGQTGNTIYF	TGCGCCAGCAGCTTGGACAGGGGGCAAACTGGAAACACCATATATTTT
TRBV12-3/TRBV12-4	-	TRBJ2-2	-	CASSFPGSATTGELFF	TGTGCCAGCAGTTTCCCCGGGTCAGCTACCACCGGGGAGCTGTTTTTT
TRBV5-1	-	TRBJ2-5	TRBD2	CASSLASGADQETQYF	TGCGCCAGCAGCTTGGCTAGCGGGGCCGACCAAGAGACCCAGTACTTC
TRBV2	few	TRBJ2-5	TRBD1	CASRPDGTGPETQYF	TGTGCCAGCAGACCGGATGGGACAGGGCCTGAGACCCAGTACTTC
TRBV6-4	few	TRBJ2-7	TRBD1	CASSYSGAGTGVFHEQYF	TGTGCCAGCAGTTACTCGGGTGCCGGGACAGGGGTATTCCACGAGCAGTACTTC
TRBV27	-	TRBJ1-1	TRBD1	CASSPLGQGSSTEAFF	TGTGCCAGCAGTCCACTAGGACAGGGATCCTCCACTGAAGCTTTCTTT
TRBV2	many	TRBJ2-1	-	CATDPGRYNEQFF	TGTGCCACCGATCCGGGCCGGTACAATGAGCAGTTCTTC
TRBV3-1	-	TRBJ2-1	-	CASSQDLRLGGLDEQFF	TGTGCCAGCAGCCAAGATCTTAGGCTTGGGGGGCTCGATGAGCAGTTCTTC